Sequencing of this T cell receptor (beta chain) was carried out in a study of blood T cell repertoires in COVID-19. Clinical history as reported by participants underpinned cohort assignment. Symptom resolution, clearance, or two negative PCRs marked the recovered donors of Cohort 3. The germline CDR1 and CDR2 sequences are MDHEN and SYDVKM. The CDR3 covers 11 residues. Trimming stripped 3 bases from V and 15 bases from J, with 11 bases between. Original analysis: Reference gene primer amplification in the assay estimated nucleated cell counts. Produced via immunoSEQ multiplex PCR; TCRdb's table is partial and in-frame only. V and J calls and clone size are as listed in that table; D and trimming were resolved from the DNA. The data hold roughly 290,000 clones, with approximately 85% observed a single time. This clone was counted only a few times.

This receptor was identified in a woman in her 30s who had recovered from COVID-19. Material for sequencing was PBMCs or T cells enriched from blood (not recorded which). This chain joins TRBV28 and TRBJ1-4; perhaps TRBD1 as D (6 bases). CDR3 in DNA: TGTGCCAGCAGTTTGGGCAGGGGATTGTTTTTT. This translates into CASSLGRGLFF.